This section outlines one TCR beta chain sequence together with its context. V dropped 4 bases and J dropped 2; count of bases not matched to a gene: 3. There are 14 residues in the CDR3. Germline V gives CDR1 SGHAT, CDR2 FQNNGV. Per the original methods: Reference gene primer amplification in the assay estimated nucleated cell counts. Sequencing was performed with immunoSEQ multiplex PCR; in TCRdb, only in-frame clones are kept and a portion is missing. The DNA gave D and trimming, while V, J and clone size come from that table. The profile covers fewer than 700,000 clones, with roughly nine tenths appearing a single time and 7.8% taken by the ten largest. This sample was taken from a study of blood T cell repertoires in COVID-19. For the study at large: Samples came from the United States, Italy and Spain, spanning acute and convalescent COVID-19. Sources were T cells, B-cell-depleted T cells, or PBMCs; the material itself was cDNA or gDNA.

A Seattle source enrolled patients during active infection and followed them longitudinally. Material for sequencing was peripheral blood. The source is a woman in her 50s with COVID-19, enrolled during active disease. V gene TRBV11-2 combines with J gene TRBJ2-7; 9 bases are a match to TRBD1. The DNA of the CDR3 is TGTGCCAGCAGCTCCGGGACAGGGACCTACGAGCAGTACTTC. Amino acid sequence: CASSSGTGTYEQYF. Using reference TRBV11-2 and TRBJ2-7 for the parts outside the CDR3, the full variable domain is EAGVAQSPRYKIIEKRQSVAFWCNPISGHATLYWYQQILGQGPKLLIQFQNNGVVDDSQLPKDRFSAERLKGVDSTLKIQPAKLEDSAVYLCASSSGTGTYEQYFGPGTRLTVT.